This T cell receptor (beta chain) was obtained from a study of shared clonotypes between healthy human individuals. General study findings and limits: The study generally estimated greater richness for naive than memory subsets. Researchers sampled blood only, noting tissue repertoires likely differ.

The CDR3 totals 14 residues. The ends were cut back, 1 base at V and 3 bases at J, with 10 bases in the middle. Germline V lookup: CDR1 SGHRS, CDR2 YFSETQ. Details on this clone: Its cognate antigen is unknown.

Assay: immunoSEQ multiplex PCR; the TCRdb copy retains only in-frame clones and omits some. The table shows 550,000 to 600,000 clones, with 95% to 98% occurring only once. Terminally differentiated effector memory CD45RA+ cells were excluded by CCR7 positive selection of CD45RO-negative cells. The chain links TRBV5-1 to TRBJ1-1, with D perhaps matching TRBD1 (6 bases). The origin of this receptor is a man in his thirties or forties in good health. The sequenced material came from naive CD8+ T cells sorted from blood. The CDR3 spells CASSLRAGDTEAFF. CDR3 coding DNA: TGCGCCAGCAGCTTGAGGGCAGGGGACACTGAAGCTTTCTTT.